Included here is one TCR beta chain sequence, with context. The sample belongs to a study of blood T cell repertoires in COVID-19. Trimming removed 8 bases at V and 9 bases at J, with 14 bases between. The V gene's germline CDR1 is MDHEN and CDR2 SYDVKM. CDR3 length: 11 residues. Authors' processing steps: For nucleated cells, counts were estimated from reference gene primer amplification. Here immunoSEQ multiplex PCR was the method, and the copy in TCRdb shows in-frame clones only, minus some. For V, J and clone size, that table is used; D and trimming come from the DNA. Among a few hundred thousand clones listed, around 84% were seen once. Clinical history as reported by participants underpinned cohort assignment.

This TCR was sampled from a man younger than 45 with acute COVID-19. The sequencing sample was made of PBMCs or T cells enriched from blood (not recorded which). This sequence joins TRBV28 and TRBJ2-7, with D possibly being TRBD2 (5 bases). CDR3 protein: CASSSPSRQYV. The DNA for the CDR3 is TGTGCCAGCTCCAGCCCTAGCAGGCAGTACGTC.